The sequence of this T cell receptor (beta chain) was determined in a study of blood T cell repertoires in COVID-19. Study information: Acute and convalescent COVID-19 samples came from the United States, Italy and Spain. Sources were T cells, B-cell-depleted T cells, or PBMCs; the material itself was cDNA or gDNA.

Individuals aged about 18 to 100 years were recruited from around 22 US areas. Authors' processing steps: Amplified reference gene primers provided the basis for estimating nucleated cell counts. Here immunoSEQ multiplex PCR was the method, and the copy in TCRdb shows in-frame clones only, minus some. The V and J calls and clone size come from that table; D and trimming were worked out from the DNA. The data show 300,000 to 400,000 clones, roughly 90% seen once. CDR1 is MNHEY, CDR2 SVGEGT, per germline. V shed 0 bases and J 4 bases; nucleotides not matched to a gene: 2. The CDR3 is made up of 16 amino acids.

The chain is built from TRBV6-2 or TRBV6-3 and TRBJ2-3, with 12 nucleotides matching TRBD2. The sequenced sample was PBMCs or T cells enriched from blood (not recorded which). The source is a woman aged 30 to 39 with acute COVID-19. The DNA for the CDR3 is TGTGCCAGCAGTTACTCAGCTAGCGGGGGGGCAGATACGCAGTATTTT. Its protein product is CASSYSASGGADTQYF.